This T cell receptor beta chain was sequenced during a study of neoadjuvant nivolumab and ipilimumab in lung cancer. General study results and limits: TCR richness and clonality were higher in tumors than adjacent uninvolved lung. TCR sequencing covered a small number of samples. Blood richness before therapy tracked richness in tumors resected after neoadjuvant therapy.

Looked up from germline, CDR1 is KGHSH and CDR2 is LQKENI. V was clipped by 2 bases and J by 5 bases, with 12 bases between them. This CDR3 comprises 14 residues. As regards this clone: Its antigen is not identified.

Sequenced by immunoSEQ multiplex PCR; TCRdb stores in-frame clones only, minus some. The data show 40,000 to 60,000 clones, approximately 90% seen once. The input for sequencing was blood, taken before neoadjuvant nivolumab, alone or with ipilimumab. This receptor was taken from an adult with non-small cell lung cancer. Some clones in this sample may be carry-over from other donors' samples. This chain uses TRBV18 with TRBJ2-5, with a weak D call TRBD2 (6 bases). The CDR3 DNA is TGTGCCAGCTCACCAAGGAACGGAGGGGAGACCCAGTACTTC. This codes for CASSPRNGGETQYF.